Shown below are 29 T cell receptor beta chains from a single sample sequenced in a study of shared clonotypes between healthy human individuals. The data were produced by immunoSEQ multiplex PCR, yet TCRdb's version contains in-frame clones alone and is incomplete. The data contain 780,000 or so clones, around 70% of them singletons. What was sequenced was memory CD4+ T cells sorted from blood. Sample subset: CD45RA-negative fraction. All receptors derive from a woman aged 30 to 39 in good health.

CDR3 region: CASSLGGSGRSYEQYF. For the CDR3, the DNA is TGTGCCAGCAGCTTAGGCGGTAGCGGGAGGTCCTACGAGCAGTACTTC. The chain combines TRBV11-2 with TRBJ2-7; 10 bases map to TRBD2. Germline assignment: CDR1 SGHAT and CDR2 FQNNGV. CDR3 length equals 16 residues. Trimming cost V 1 base and J 1 base; bases outside gene matches: 4. The whole variable domain, filled in from reference TRBV11-2 and TRBJ2-7, reads EAGVAQSPRYKIIEKRQSVAFWCNPISGHATLYWYQQILGQGPKLLIQFQNNGVVDDSQLPKDRFSAERLKGVDSTLKIQPAKLEDSAVYLCASSLGGSGRSYEQYFGPGTRLTVT.

The gene calls are TRBV6-4 and TRBJ2-6; D is undetermined. The CDR3 contains 14 residues. Germline values: CDR1 MRHNA, CDR2 SNTAGT. V was cut by 8 bases and J by 1 base, with 9 bases left in between. This chain's CDR3 is CASQTISGANVLTF. In DNA, the CDR3 is TGTGCCAGCCAAACGATTTCTGGGGCCAACGTCCTGACTTTC.

The chain recombines TRBV28 with TRBJ2-1; possibly TRBD2 for D (7 bases). The CDR3 spans 15 residues. From germline, CDR1 is MDHEN and CDR2 SYDVKM. V dropped 6 bases and J dropped 3 bases, with 15 bases sitting between them. The CDR3 loop is CASRPSRGGYNEQFF. The CDR3 DNA follows: TGTGCCAGCAGACCGTCAAGGGGGGGCTACAATGAGCAGTTCTTC.

The sample holds a few counts of this clone. The rearrangement uses TRBV6-1 and TRBJ1-2; D is uncertain. The CDR3 covers 12 residues. Germline V gene lookup returns CDR1 MNHNS and CDR2 SASEGT. Trimming left V 0 bases short and J 7 bases short, with 6 bases between. CDR3 loop: CASSEAYRGYTF. CDR3 DNA: TGTGCCAGCAGTGAAGCGTATCGTGGCTACACCTTC.

About this clone: Just one base apart from a much larger clone, this may be a read error. Other DNA variants within this sample encode the same CDR3. The gene calls are TRBV5-4 and TRBJ1-1; no clear D gene. CDR3 length: 13 residues. Trimming removed 2 bases from V and 1 base from J, with 6 bases in between. Germline lookup yields CDR1 SGHNT and CDR2 YYREEE (reference sequence). The CDR3 nucleotides are TGTGCCAGCAGCTTTGGGAGGAACACTGAAGCTTTCTTT. Its translation: CASSFGRNTEAFF.

The chain carries TRBV5-1 and TRBJ1-1; TRBD1 is a possible D gene (5 bases). V gave up 1 base and J gave up 4 bases, with 11 bases separating them. Germline values: CDR1 SGHRS, CDR2 YFSETQ. This CDR3 comprises 14 residues. The CDR3 loop is CASSLQGPATEAFF. The CDR3 DNA reads as TGCGCCAGCAGCTTGCAGGGCCCAGCCACTGAAGCTTTCTTT.

The CDR3 sequence is CASTGREYEQFF. CDR3 coding DNA: TGTGCCAGCACCGGGAGGGAGTATGAGCAGTTCTTC. V gene TRBV25-1 combines with J gene TRBJ2-1; TRBD2 matches 8 bases. Per germline, CDR1 MGHDK and CDR2 SYGVNS. The J segment lost 8 bases and the V segment lost 7 bases, leaving 4 bases of the junction unmatched. This CDR3 is built from 12 residues.

The chain carries TRBV7-8 and TRBJ2-1, with TRBD2 identical over 10 bases. Germline V lookup: CDR1 SGHVS, CDR2 FQNEAQ. V lost 6 bases, J lost 0 bases, and 2 bases stayed unmatched. The length of the CDR3 is 15 residues. The CDR3 DNA sequence: TGTGCCAGCAGGGAGCGGGAGGGCTCCTACAATGAGCAGTTCTTC. This sequence encodes CASREREGSYNEQFF.

This chain links TRBV28 with TRBJ1-4; D perhaps matches TRBD1 (5 bases). The V end lost 6 bases, the J end lost 7 bases, and 18 bases lay between the germline ends. CDR1 MDHEN and CDR2 SYDVKM come from the germline V gene. The CDR3 runs 15 residues. CDR3 residues: CASSPTIGGTEKLFF. The DNA for the CDR3 is TGTGCCAGCAGCCCAACCATTGGAGGGACTGAAAAACTGTTTTTT.

The DNA for the CDR3 is TGTGCCAGTAGAGTAGCGGGGCCCACTTACAATGAGCAGTTCTTC. This encodes CASRVAGPTYNEQFF. The V call is TRBV19, the J call TRBJ2-1; TRBD2 agrees at 8 bases. The CDR3 runs to 15 residues. CDR1 is LNHDA, CDR2 SQIVND, per germline (reference sequence). Trimming cost V 6 bases and J 4 bases; bases outside gene matches: 8. The variable domain in full, with the rest retrieved from reference TRBV19 and TRBJ2-1, is DGGITQSPKYLFRKEGQNVTLSCEQNLNHDAMYWYRQDPGQGLRLIYYSQIVNDFQKGDIAEGYSVSREKKESFPLTVTSAQKNPTAFYLCASRVAGPTYNEQFFGPGTRLTVL.

The V and J genes are TRBV5-4 and TRBJ2-5; 10 bases align to TRBD2. The CDR3 runs 16 residues. Unmatched junction bases numbered 7, after V lost 0 bases and J lost 5 bases. Germline V CDR1 and CDR2: SGHNT, YYREEE (reference sequence). CDR3 coding DNA: TGTGCCAGCAGCTTGGATCCAGCGGGAGGGATGGAGACCCAGTACTTC. Protein product: CASSLDPAGGMETQYF.

This rearrangement joins TRBV23-1 to TRBJ2-7; D uncertain. TRBV23-1 is known as an ORF, though its function is uncertain. The CDR3 has 16 amino acids. The ends were cut back, 8 bases at V and 1 base at J, with 21 bases in the middle. CDR3 loop: CASCPHPHQGSYEQYF. CDR3 coding DNA: TGCGCCAGCTGCCCCCACCCTCATCAAGGATCCTACGAGCAGTACTTC.

The chain couples TRBV7-2 to TRBJ2-7, with 8 positions matching TRBD2. This CDR3 has 18 amino acids. Per the germline V gene, CDR1 is SGHTA and CDR2 is FQGNSA. Trimming took 5 bases from V and 3 from J; bases not matched to a gene: 18. The CDR3 sequence: CASSEHQWGLESSYEQYF. CDR3 bases: TGTGCCAGCAGCGAGCACCAATGGGGACTAGAATCAAGCTACGAGCAGTACTTC.

The genes are TRBV7-6 and TRBJ2-3, with unresolved D. The CDR3 runs to 15 residues. Germline V gives CDR1 SGHVS, CDR2 FNYEAQ. Trimming stripped 1 base from V and 2 bases from J, with 10 bases between. CDR3 protein: CASSLGPGFTDTQYF. The CDR3 DNA is TGTGCCAGCAGCTTAGGTCCCGGGTTCACAGATACGCAGTATTTT.

A few counts support this clone. The sample contains more than one DNA sequence encoding this CDR3. In nucleotides, the CDR3 is TGTGCCAGCAGTCCGAACAGGGCCGGGGAGCTGTTTTTT. Translation gives CASSPNRAGELFF. The gene calls are TRBV6-1 and TRBJ2-2; a possible D gene is TRBD1 (6 bases). Deletions cut 5 bases from V and 6 bases from J, with 10 bases between. Germline-derived CDR1 and CDR2 are MNHNS and SASEGT. This CDR3 has 13 residues.

As concerns this clone: The same CDR3 also results from other DNA sequences found in this sample. V gene TRBV14 combines with J gene TRBJ1-2, with D uncertain. V lost 1 base and J lost 3, with 6 bases in between. This CDR3 spans 13 amino acids. Germline V CDR1 and CDR2: SGHDN, FVKESK. The CDR3 here is CASSQGLDYGYTF. Here the CDR3 DNA reads TGTGCCAGCAGCCAAGGCCTGGACTATGGCTACACCTTC.

V gene TRBV5-6 combines with J gene TRBJ1-1; D is unclear. The CDR3 totals 12 residues. Germline lookup yields CDR1 SGHDT and CDR2 YYEEEE. V lost 5 bases and J 4 bases, leaving 9 bases between the germline ends. The CDR3 protein is CASSSELTEAFF. For the CDR3, the DNA is TGTGCCAGCAGTTCGGAACTCACTGAAGCTTTCTTT.

The V gene is TRBV5-1, the J gene TRBJ1-2, with D possibly matching TRBD1 (5 bases). Germline V gene data show CDR1 as SGHRS and CDR2 as YFSETQ. This CDR3 comprises 14 residues. The V end lost 5 bases, the J end lost 5 bases, and 16 bases lay between the germline ends. CDR3: CASRSIQGPYGYTF. CDR3 nucleotides: TGCGCCAGCAGGTCGATCCAGGGTCCATATGGCTACACCTTC.

The genes are TRBV10-3 and TRBJ1-5, with unresolved D. CDR1 ENHRY and CDR2 SYGVKD come from the germline V gene. V lost 6 bases and J lost 0, with 12 bases in between. CDR3 length equals 15 residues. CDR3 DNA: TGTGCCATCAGACCCGGAGACGATAGCAATCAGCCCCAGCATTTT. Its protein product is CAIRPGDDSNQPQHF.

This clone showed up just a few times. This chain uses TRBV28 with TRBJ1-5; 7 nucleotides line up with TRBD1. The CDR3 length is 15 residues. V gave up 5 bases and J gave up 5 bases; unmatched junction bases: 9. The germline CDR1 and CDR2 sequences are MDHEN and SYDVKM. CDR3 protein: CASSPQTGSYQPQHF. The DNA of the CDR3 is TGTGCCAGCAGTCCCCAGACAGGGTCCTATCAGCCCCAGCATTTT.

J is TRBJ2-7 and V is TRBV4-2, with a weak D call TRBD1 (5 bases). The germline V and J ends were trimmed by 0 bases and 0 bases, with 9 bases remaining between them. CDR3 length equals 15 residues. The germline V gene has CDR1 LGHNA and CDR2 YNFKEQ. DNA of the CDR3: TGTGCCAGCAGCCAAGATGACCAGGGCTCCTACGAGCAGTACTTC. Residues: CASSQDDQGSYEQYF.

The chain employs TRBV27 and TRBJ1-1; maybe TRBD1 (5 bases). The CDR3 is 14 amino acids. The germline V and J ends were trimmed by 3 bases and 2 bases, with 10 bases remaining between them. Germline values: CDR1 MNHEY, CDR2 SMNVEV (reference sequence). This CDR3 reads CASSLIGVNTEAFF. In nucleotides, the CDR3 is TGTGCCAGCAGTTTGATAGGGGTAAACACTGAAGCTTTCTTT.

The chain joins TRBV28 to TRBJ2-1, with 7 bases aligning to TRBD1. CDR3 length: 14 residues. With 8 bases clipped from V and 7 bases from J, the junction kept 11 bases outside the gene matches. Germline values: CDR1 MDHEN, CDR2 SYDVKM. The CDR3 spells CASRFRRGRNEQFF. The CDR3 DNA reads as TGTGCCAGCCGCTTCCGCAGGGGGAGAAATGAGCAGTTCTTC.

For the CDR3, the DNA is TGCAGCGTTTCACGTGGTAGCGGAGGGAGCACAGATACGCAGTATTTT. It encodes CSVSRGSGGSTDTQYF. The chain has TRBV29-1 and TRBJ2-3; TRBD2 might be the D (6 bases). Trimming shortened V by 5 bases and J by 0 bases, and 18 bases separated the two germline ends. The CDR3 consists of 16 residues. CDR1 is SQVTM, CDR2 ANQGSEA, per germline.

CDR3 DNA: TGTGCCAGCAGACGGGACGGACGACGCTCTATCTCCTACGAGCAGTACTTC. This encodes CASRRDGRRSISYEQYF. This chain uses TRBV28 with TRBJ2-7; D possibly uses TRBD1 or TRBD2 (5 bases each). This CDR3 is 17 amino acids long. V dropped 6 bases and J dropped 0 bases, with 21 bases sitting between them. The germline gives CDR1 MDHEN, CDR2 SYDVKM.

The chain recombines TRBV27 with TRBJ2-1, with 10 bases aligning to TRBD2. CDR1 MNHEY and CDR2 SMNVEV come from the germline V gene (reference sequence). This CDR3 contains 20 residues. Germline trimming cut 0 bases from V and 7 bases from J; bases unmatched to any gene: 18. The CDR3 sequence is CASSLSYVGLSLAGANEQFF. The DNA for the CDR3 is TGTGCCAGCAGTTTATCGTACGTCGGACTTAGTCTAGCGGGAGCAAATGAGCAGTTCTTC.

This clone came up a few times. The CDR3 region is CASSPGQTKNIQYF. The CDR3 DNA follows: TGTGCCAGCAGCCCCGGACAAACCAAAAACATTCAGTACTTC. The V gene is TRBV5-4, the J gene TRBJ2-4, with D perhaps matching TRBD1 (5 bases). CDR1 and CDR2 from the germline V gene are SGHNT and YYREEE (reference sequence). Deletions cut 4 bases from V and 2 bases from J, with 10 bases between. The CDR3 consists of 14 residues. Full variable domain (rest looked up from reference TRBV5-4 and TRBJ2-4): ETGVTQSPTHLIKTRGQQVTLRCSSQSGHNTVSWYQQALGQGPQFIFQYYREEENGRGNFPPRFSGLQFPNYSSELNVNALELDDSALYLCASSPGQTKNIQYFGAGTRLSVL.

The rearrangement uses TRBV28 and TRBJ1-2; possible D gene TRBD1, 5 bases. CDR1 is MDHEN and CDR2 is SYDVKM in the germline V gene. V shed 5 bases and J shed 0 bases, with 10 bases lying between them. This CDR3 contains 14 residues. Here the CDR3 reads CASSPGTANYGYTF. The CDR3 region has the DNA TGTGCCAGCAGTCCGGGGACCGCTAACTATGGCTACACCTTC.

The chain uses TRBV10-3 and TRBJ2-3; 8 positions agree with TRBD1. CDR1 and CDR2 from the germline V gene are ENHRY and SYGVKD. V was pared by 3 bases and J by 3 bases, with 11 bases of the junction left unmatched. CDR3 size: 17 residues. The CDR3 reads CAISEPTGTGPTDTQYF. In DNA, the CDR3 is TGTGCCATCAGTGAACCGACCGGGACAGGCCCGACAGATACGCAGTATTTT.